These 11 T cell receptor beta chains were all obtained from the same sample, sequenced in a study of shared clonotypes between healthy human individuals. Sequenced by immunoSEQ multiplex PCR; TCRdb stores in-frame clones only, minus some. The sample records fewer than 850,000 clones, roughly 96% being singletons. CD45RO negativity and positive selection for CCR7 defined naive CD8 cells, a population that excluded terminally differentiated effector memory CD45RA+ cells. The sample consisted of naive CD8+ T cells sorted from blood. The receptors here all came from a young man in good health.

The chain links TRBV5-1 to TRBJ2-1; TRBD2 agrees at 9 bases. Germline V gene lookup returns CDR1 SGHRS and CDR2 YFSETQ. Trimming removed 5 bases from V and 6 bases from J; junction bases left unmatched: 18. The CDR3 sequence is 18 residues long. CDR3 in amino acids: CASSYWWREGEKGNEQFF. CDR3 sequence (DNA): TGCGCCAGCAGTTATTGGTGGCGGGAGGGCGAAAAGGGCAATGAGCAGTTCTTC.

V usage is TRBV7-2 and J usage is TRBJ2-7, with D hard to call. Germline lookup yields CDR1 SGHTA and CDR2 FQGNSA. V lost 4 bases, J lost 0 bases, and 10 bases lay in between. This CDR3 region has 14 residues. CDR3: CASSYRPISYEQYF. The CDR3 DNA reads as TGTGCCAGCAGCTATAGACCCATCTCCTACGAGCAGTACTTC. Using reference TRBV7-2 and TRBJ2-7 for the parts outside the CDR3, the full variable domain is GAGVSQSPSNKVTEKGKDVELRCDPISGHTALYWYRQSLGQGLEFLIYFQGNSAPDKSGLPSDRFSAERTGGSVSTLTIQRTQQEDSAVYLCASSYRPISYEQYFGPGTRLTVT.

A note on this clone: One end of the junction varies from germline; a read error may be responsible. This rearrangement joins TRBV27 to TRBJ1-4; D gene unclear. Germline V gene data show CDR1 as MNHEY and CDR2 as SMNVEV (reference sequence). This CDR3 region has 11 residues. The CDR3 nucleotides read TGTGCCAGCAGCCGAAATGGAAAACTGTTTTTT. Protein: CASSRNGKLFF.

This sequence joins TRBV27 and TRBJ1-1; 7 bases are a match to TRBD1. CDR1 and CDR2 (germline): MNHEY, SMNVEV (reference sequence). V lost 4 bases and J lost 1; bases outside the gene matches: 15. The CDR3 runs to 18 residues. This CDR3 is CASSSPTRYRGENTEAFF. For the CDR3, the DNA is TGTGCCAGCAGTTCCCCTACGCGTTACAGGGGCGAGAACACTGAAGCTTTCTTT.

The chain joins TRBV7-2 to TRBJ1-1, with D perhaps matching TRBD1 (5 bases). With 5 bases removed from V and 5 bases from J, the gap between germline ends came to 12 bases. CDR3 length: 13 residues. Germline V lookup: CDR1 SGHTA, CDR2 FQGNSA. In DNA form, the CDR3 reads TGTGCCAGCAGCCAGGGTAGGGGTACTGAAGCTTTCTTT. This translates into CASSQGRGTEAFF.

The chain recombines TRBV4-1 with TRBJ1-5; a possible D gene is TRBD1 (6 bases). Trimming took off 4 bases at V and 9 bases at J, with 19 bases between the two ends. Looked up from germline, CDR1 is MGHRA and CDR2 is YSYEKL. This CDR3 spans 15 amino acids. As DNA, the CDR3 is TGCGCCAGCAGCCCCTACGACAGGCGCCAGGGGCCCCAGCATTTT. Translated, it gives CASSPYDRRQGPQHF.

This clone has just one count. The rearrangement uses TRBV2 and TRBJ1-1, with D tentatively TRBD1 (5 bases). The V gene's germline CDR1 is SNHLY and CDR2 FYNNEI. The V gene lost 6 bases and the J gene lost 6 bases, with 11 bases spanning the gap. This CDR3 region has 12 residues. For the CDR3, the DNA is TGTGCCAGCAGCGAGGGGTCTCCTGAAGCTTTCTTT. The encoded protein is CASSEGSPEAFF.

The CDR3 nucleotides are TGTGCCAGCAGTTACTCCGTACAGAGCTATGGCTACACCTTC. Its translation: CASSYSVQSYGYTF. The chain has TRBV6-5 and TRBJ1-2, with unresolved D. The length of the CDR3 is 14 residues. Trimming took 0 bases from V and 4 from J, leaving 9 bases between them. Germline values: CDR1 MNHEY, CDR2 SVGAGI.

This clone was seen only once. Other nucleotide sequences in the sample specify the same CDR3. This chain uses TRBV7-9 with TRBJ2-1; D not resolved. Trimming stripped 1 base from V and 4 bases from J, with 5 bases between. The CDR3 totals 13 residues. CDR1 and CDR2 from the germline V gene are SEHNR and FQNEAQ (reference sequence). This CDR3 is CASSLVEYNEQFF. The CDR3 DNA reads TGTGCCAGCAGCTTAGTGGAATACAATGAGCAGTTCTTC.

The V and J genes are TRBV27 and TRBJ2-7; TRBD2 matches 12 bases. The CDR3 is made up of 13 amino acids. Germline assignment: CDR1 MNHEY and CDR2 SMNVEV (reference sequence). After removal of 5 bases from V and 6 bases from J, the junction contained 2 bases not matched to a gene. CDR3 sequence reads: CASSALAGGEQYF. The CDR3 coding sequence is TGTGCCAGCAGTGCACTAGCGGGAGGCGAGCAGTACTTC.

The table lists this clone with a count of one. The chain employs TRBV9 and TRBJ2-1; D could derive from TRBD1 or TRBD2 (5 bases each). Trimming removed 0 bases from V and 5 bases from J, with 24 bases in between. The CDR3 covers 19 residues. The germline CDR1 and CDR2 sequences are SGDLS and YYNGEE. CDR3 amino acids: CASSVAPVGDLATDNEQFF. The CDR3 DNA follows: TGTGCCAGCAGCGTAGCCCCAGTAGGGGATCTAGCTACAGACAATGAGCAGTTCTTC.